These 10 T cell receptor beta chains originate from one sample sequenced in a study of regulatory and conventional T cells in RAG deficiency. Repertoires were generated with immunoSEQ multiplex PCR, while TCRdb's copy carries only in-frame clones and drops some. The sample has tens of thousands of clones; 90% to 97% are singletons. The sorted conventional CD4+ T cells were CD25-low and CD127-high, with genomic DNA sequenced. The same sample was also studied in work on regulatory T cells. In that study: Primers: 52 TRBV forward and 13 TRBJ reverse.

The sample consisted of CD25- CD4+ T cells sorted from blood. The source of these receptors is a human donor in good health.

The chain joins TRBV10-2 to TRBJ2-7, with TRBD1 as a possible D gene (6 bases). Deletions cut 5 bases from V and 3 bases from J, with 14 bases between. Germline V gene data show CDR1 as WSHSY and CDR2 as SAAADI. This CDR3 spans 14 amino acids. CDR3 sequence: CASSFNRDNYEQYF. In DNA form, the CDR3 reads TGCGCCAGCAGTTTCAACAGGGATAACTACGAGCAGTACTTC.

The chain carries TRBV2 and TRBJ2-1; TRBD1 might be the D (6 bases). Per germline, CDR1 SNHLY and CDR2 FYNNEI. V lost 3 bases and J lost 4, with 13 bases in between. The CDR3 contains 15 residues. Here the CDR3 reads CASSDGTRGYNEQFF. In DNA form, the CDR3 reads TGTGCCAGCAGTGATGGGACAAGGGGATACAATGAGCAGTTCTTC.

The CDR3 is CASSEKQAGTYNEQFF. DNA for the CDR3: TGTGCCAGCAGTGAAAAGCAGGCGGGGACCTACAATGAGCAGTTCTTC. V is TRBV2 and J is TRBJ2-1; D is possibly TRBD2 (6 bases). With 2 bases removed from V and 2 bases from J, the gap between germline ends came to 13 bases. The germline gives CDR1 SNHLY, CDR2 FYNNEI. This CDR3 region has 16 residues.

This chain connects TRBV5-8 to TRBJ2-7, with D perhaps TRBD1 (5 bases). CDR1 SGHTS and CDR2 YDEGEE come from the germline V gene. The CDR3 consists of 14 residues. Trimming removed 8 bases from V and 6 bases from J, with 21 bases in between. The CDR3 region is CARGPGPTKGEQYF. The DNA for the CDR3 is TGTGCCAGGGGGCCGGGCCCCACTAAAGGCGAGCAGTACTTC.

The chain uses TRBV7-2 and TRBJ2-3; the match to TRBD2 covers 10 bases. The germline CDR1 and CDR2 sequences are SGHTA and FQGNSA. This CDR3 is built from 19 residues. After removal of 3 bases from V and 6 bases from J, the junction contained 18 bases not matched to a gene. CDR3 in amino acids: CASSFRTSGKALSLDTQYF. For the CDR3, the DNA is TGTGCCAGCAGCTTCAGAACTAGCGGGAAAGCCCTTAGTTTGGATACGCAGTATTTT. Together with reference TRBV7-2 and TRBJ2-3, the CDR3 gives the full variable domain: GAGVSQSPSNKVTEKGKDVELRCDPISGHTALYWYRQSLGQGLEFLIYFQGNSAPDKSGLPSDRFSAERTGGSVSTLTIQRTQQEDSAVYLCASSFRTSGKALSLDTQYFGPGTRLTVL.

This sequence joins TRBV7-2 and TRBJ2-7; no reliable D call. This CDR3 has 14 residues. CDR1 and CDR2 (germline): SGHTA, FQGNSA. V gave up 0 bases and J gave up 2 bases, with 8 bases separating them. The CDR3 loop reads CASSLAQTTYEQYF. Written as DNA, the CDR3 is TGTGCCAGCAGCTTAGCCCAAACAACCTACGAGCAGTACTTC.

In DNA form, the CDR3 reads TGTGCCAGCAGCTTAGGAGGGGGTGTTCAGCATTTT. As protein: CASSLGGGVQHF. The V and J genes are TRBV11-2 and TRBJ1-5; possible D gene TRBD1, 6 bases. The CDR3 sequence is 12 residues long. V lost 1 base to trimming and J lost 13 bases, with 11 bases between them. The germline gives CDR1 SGHAT, CDR2 FQNNGV.

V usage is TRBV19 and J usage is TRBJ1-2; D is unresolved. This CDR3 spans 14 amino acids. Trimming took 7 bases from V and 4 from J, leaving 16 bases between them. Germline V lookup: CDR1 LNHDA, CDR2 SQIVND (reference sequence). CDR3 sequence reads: CASKSRSVGYGYTF. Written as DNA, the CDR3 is TGTGCCAGTAAGAGCCGAAGCGTCGGCTATGGCTACACCTTC.

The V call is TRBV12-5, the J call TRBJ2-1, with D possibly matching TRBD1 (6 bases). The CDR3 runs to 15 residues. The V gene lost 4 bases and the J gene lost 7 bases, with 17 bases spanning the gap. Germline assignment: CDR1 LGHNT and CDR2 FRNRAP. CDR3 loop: CASGSGVVQVNEQFF. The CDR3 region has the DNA TGTGCTAGTGGTTCAGGGGTAGTTCAGGTAAATGAGCAGTTCTTC.

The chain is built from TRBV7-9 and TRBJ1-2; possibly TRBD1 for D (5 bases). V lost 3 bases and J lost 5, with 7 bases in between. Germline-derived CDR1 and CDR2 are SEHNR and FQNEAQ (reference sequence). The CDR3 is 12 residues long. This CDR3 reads CASSLGGYGYTF. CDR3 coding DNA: TGTGCCAGCAGCTTGGGGGGGTATGGCTACACCTTC.